This T cell receptor beta chain was identified during a study of Graves' ophthalmopathy and Graves' hyperthyroidism. In this sample, this clonotype turned up many times. CDR3 length equals 12 residues. The germline V gene encodes CDR1 SQVTM and CDR2 ANQGSEA. Between the trimmed V and J ends, which lost 6 bases and 3 bases, there was a span of 12 bases. The study amplified TCR beta CDR3 regions using RNA transcripts. An opening RT-PCR round employed HTBI primers and preceded a second-round multiplex PCR. TCRdb reprocessed the multiplex PCR reads via MiXCR and lists one record per CDR3 protein. Of 300,000 to 450,000 distinct CDR3 sequences listed, about a sixth are singletons.

Material: peripheral blood. V is TRBV29-1 and J is TRBJ2-7; TRBD1 might be the D (5 bases). The sequence derives from an adult woman with stable Graves' hyperthyroidism. In nucleotides, the CDR3 is TGCAGCGTCCTCTCGACAGACTACGAGCAGTACTTC. Translation gives CSVLSTDYEQYF.